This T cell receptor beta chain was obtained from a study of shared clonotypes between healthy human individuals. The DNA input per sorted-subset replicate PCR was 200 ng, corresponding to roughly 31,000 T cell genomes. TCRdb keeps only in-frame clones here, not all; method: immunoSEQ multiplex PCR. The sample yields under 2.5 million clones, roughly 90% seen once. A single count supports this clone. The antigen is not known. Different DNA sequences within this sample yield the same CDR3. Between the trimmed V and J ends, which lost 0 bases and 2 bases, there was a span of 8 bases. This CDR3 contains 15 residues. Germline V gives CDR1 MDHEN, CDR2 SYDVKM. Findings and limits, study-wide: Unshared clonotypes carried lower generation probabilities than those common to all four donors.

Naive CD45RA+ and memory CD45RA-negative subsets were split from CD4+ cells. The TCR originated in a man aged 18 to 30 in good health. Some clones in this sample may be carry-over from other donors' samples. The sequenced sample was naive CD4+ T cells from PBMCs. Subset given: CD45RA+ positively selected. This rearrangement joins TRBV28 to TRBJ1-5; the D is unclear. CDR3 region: CASSLWSGGNQPQHF. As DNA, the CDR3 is TGTGCCAGCAGTTTATGGTCGGGCGGCAATCAGCCCCAGCATTTT.